In this sample, the clone carrying this T cell receptor beta chain turned up a few times. The antigen is unknown. The junction departs from germline at one end; a sequencing error may be responsible. Germline V gene sequence: CDR1 DFQATT, CDR2 SNEGSKA (reference sequence). This CDR3 comprises 12 residues. TCRdb reprocessed the 5' RACE reads via MiXCR and lists one record per CDR3 protein. This table holds roughly 53,000 distinct CDR3 sequences, approximately 8% found once. The data are from a study of early T cells in non-severe SARS-CoV-2 infection. Study findings and constraints: VDJdb-based matching was biased toward anti-spike CD8 responses and missed private and CD4 specificities.

The sequence came from an adult who was a healthcare worker with PCR-confirmed SARS-CoV-2 infection or an uninfected control (not recorded which). This specimen was whole blood, taken at baseline. V usage is TRBV20-1 and J usage is TRBJ2-7, with D possibly matching TRBD2 (6 bases). CDR3 in DNA: TGCAGTGCCAGAGACGGGGGCTACGAGCAGTACTTC. This gives the protein CSARDGGYEQYF.